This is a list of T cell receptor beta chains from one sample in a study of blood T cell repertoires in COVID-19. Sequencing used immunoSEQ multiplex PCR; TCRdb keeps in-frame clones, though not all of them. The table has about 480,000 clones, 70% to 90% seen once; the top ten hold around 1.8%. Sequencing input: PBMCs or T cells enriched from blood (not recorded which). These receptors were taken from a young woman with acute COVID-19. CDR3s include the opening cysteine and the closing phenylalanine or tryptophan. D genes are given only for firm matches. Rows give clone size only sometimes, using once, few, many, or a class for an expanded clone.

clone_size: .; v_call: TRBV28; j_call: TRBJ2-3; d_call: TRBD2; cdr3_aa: CASSLGGTTQYF; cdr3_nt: TGTGCCAGCAGTTTAGGCGGGACTACTCAGTATTTT
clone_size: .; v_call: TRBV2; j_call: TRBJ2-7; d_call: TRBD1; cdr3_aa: CAIGTGLYEQYF; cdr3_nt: TGTGCCATCGGGACAGGGCTCTACGAGCAGTACTTC
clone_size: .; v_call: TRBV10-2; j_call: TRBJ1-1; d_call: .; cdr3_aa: CASSPGPQGNTEAFF; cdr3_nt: TGCGCCAGCAGCCCTGGGCCTCAGGGGAACACTGAAGCTTTCTTT
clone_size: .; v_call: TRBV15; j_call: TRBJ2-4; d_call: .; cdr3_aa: CATSRGGGAKNIQYF; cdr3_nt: TGTGCCACCAGCAGAGGAGGGGGAGCCAAAAACATTCAGTACTTC
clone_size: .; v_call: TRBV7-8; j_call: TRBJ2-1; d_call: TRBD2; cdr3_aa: CASRKAGTYNEQFF; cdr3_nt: TGTGCCAGCCGGAAAGCGGGGACCTACAATGAGCAGTTCTTC
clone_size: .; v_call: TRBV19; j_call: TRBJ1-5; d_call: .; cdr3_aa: CASRTQQGQPQHF; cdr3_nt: TGTGCCAGTAGAACCCAACAGGGACAGCCCCAGCATTTT
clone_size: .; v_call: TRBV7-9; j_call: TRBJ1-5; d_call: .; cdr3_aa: CASSLGAGDQPQHF; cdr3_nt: TGTGCCAGCAGCTTAGGGGCGGGAGATCAGCCCCAGCATTTT
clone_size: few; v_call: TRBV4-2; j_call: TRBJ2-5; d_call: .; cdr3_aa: CASSQVGGETQYF; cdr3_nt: TGTGCCAGCAGCCAAGTAGGAGGGGAGACCCAGTACTTC
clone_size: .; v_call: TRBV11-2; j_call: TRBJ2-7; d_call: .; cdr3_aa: CASSLGGSSYEQYF; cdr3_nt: TGTGCCAGCAGCTTAGGAGGGAGCTCCTACGAGCAGTACTTC
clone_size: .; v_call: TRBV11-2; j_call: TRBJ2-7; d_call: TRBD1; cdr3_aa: CASSLDVGQGAYEQYF; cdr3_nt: TGTGCCAGCAGCTTAGATGTCGGACAGGGAGCCTACGAGCAGTACTTC
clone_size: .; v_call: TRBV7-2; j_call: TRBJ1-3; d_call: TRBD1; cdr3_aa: CASSLYRGRASGNTIYF; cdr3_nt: TGTGCCAGCAGCTTATACAGGGGAAGGGCCTCTGGAAACACCATATATTTT
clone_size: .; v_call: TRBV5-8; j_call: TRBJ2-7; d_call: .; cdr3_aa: CASSLGRGRRYEQYF; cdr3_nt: TGTGCCAGCAGCTTGGGGCGAGGCAGGAGGTACGAGCAGTACTTC
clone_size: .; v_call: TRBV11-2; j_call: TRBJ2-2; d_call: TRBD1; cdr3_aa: CASSFALYGTGDPGELFF; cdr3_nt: TGTGCCAGCAGCTTTGCCCTTTATGGGACAGGGGATCCCGGGGAGCTGTTTTTT
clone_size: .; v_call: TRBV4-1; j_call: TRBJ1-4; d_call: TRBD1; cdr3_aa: CASSRTGYNEKLFF; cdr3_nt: TGCGCCAGCAGCCGGACAGGGTACAATGAAAAACTGTTTTTT
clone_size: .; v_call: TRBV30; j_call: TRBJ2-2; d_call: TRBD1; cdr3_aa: CAWSVPQTGGKGELFF; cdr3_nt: TGTGCCTGGAGTGTACCCCAGACAGGGGGAAAAGGGGAGCTGTTTTTT
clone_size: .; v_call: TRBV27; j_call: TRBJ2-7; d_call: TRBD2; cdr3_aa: CASRSGLAGVREQYF; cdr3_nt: TGTGCCAGCAGATCCGGACTAGCGGGAGTCCGCGAGCAGTACTTC